The 17 T cell receptor beta chains below were found in one sample sequenced in a study of blood T cell repertoires in COVID-19. TCRdb keeps only in-frame clones here, not all; method: immunoSEQ multiplex PCR. The data show approximately 210,000 clones, about 79% seen once. Sequenced material: PBMCs or T cells enriched from blood (not recorded which). The receptors stem from a woman aged 55-70 years who had recovered from COVID-19.

The rearrangement links TRBV4-1 to TRBJ2-7; D might be TRBD1 (5 bases). V was trimmed by 4 bases and J by 7 bases, leaving 20 bases between them. The CDR3 spans 15 residues. The germline CDR1 and CDR2 sequences are MGHRA and YSYEKL. The DNA for the CDR3 is TGCGCCAGCAGCCCCACCGGGCAGGGTCCGTGGGAGCAGTACTTC. Translated, it gives CASSPTGQGPWEQYF.

V gene TRBV19 combines with J gene TRBJ2-1; D remains ambiguous. CDR1 LNHDA and CDR2 SQIVND come from the germline V gene (reference sequence). This CDR3 is 20 amino acids long. V lost 5 bases, J lost 5 bases, and 31 bases lay in between. DNA for the CDR3: TGTGCCAGTAGTGCCGTCCTAATTCGCCAATCCGTCCCTCCTAACAATGAGCAGTTCTTC. The encoded protein is CASSAVLIRQSVPPNNEQFF.

There are a few counts of this clone. This chain uses TRBV6-6 with TRBJ1-6; 8 nucleotides match TRBD1. Germline V CDR1 and CDR2: MNHNY, SVGAGI (reference sequence). The CDR3 length is 15 residues. Losses at the gene ends were 4 bases for V and 6 bases for J; bases not matched to a gene: 5. CDR3 in amino acids: CASSSSDRGNSPLHF. CDR3 coding DNA: TGTGCCAGCAGTTCCTCAGACAGGGGTAATTCACCCCTCCACTTT.

V and J are TRBV2 and TRBJ2-2; 9 bases line up with TRBD1. The CDR3 covers 15 residues. CDR1 SNHLY and CDR2 FYNNEI come from the germline V gene. With V trimmed by 6 bases and J by 4 bases, 6 bases remained unmatched. This CDR3 reads CASREQGAPTGELFF. CDR3 bases: TGTGCCAGCAGGGAACAGGGGGCGCCCACCGGGGAGCTGTTTTTT.

This clone was observed a few times. This chain uses TRBV2 with TRBJ2-5, with 8 nucleotides matching TRBD1. From germline, CDR1 is SNHLY and CDR2 FYNNEI. Trimming took 6 bases from V and 5 from J; bases not matched to a gene: 14. The CDR3 consists of 16 residues. The CDR3 spells CASRPWDRRRGETQYF. The DNA of the CDR3 is TGTGCCAGCAGGCCCTGGGACAGGAGGAGAGGGGAGACCCAGTACTTC.

This chain links TRBV2 with TRBJ1-6; 10 bases line up with TRBD1. CDR3 length: 15 residues. Looked up from germline, CDR1 is SNHLY and CDR2 is FYNNEI. The trim removed 8 bases at V and 5 bases at J, leaving 6 bases unmatched. CDR3 DNA sequence: TGTGCCAGCGGACCGGGACAGGGGAATAATTCACCCCTCCACTTT. As protein: CASGPGQGNNSPLHF.

The chain employs TRBV12-3 or TRBV12-4 and TRBJ2-3; D call uncertain. Deletions cut 2 bases from V and 5 bases from J, with 8 bases between. This CDR3 has 13 residues. CDR3 DNA sequence: TGTGCCAGCAGTTTACAGTCAGGAGATACGCAGTATTTT. Protein product: CASSLQSGDTQYF.

The V gene is TRBV6-2 or TRBV6-3, the J gene TRBJ2-7; weak D call: TRBD2 (5 bases). Germline V CDR1 and CDR2: MNHEY, SVGEGT. This CDR3 has 16 residues. Trimming stripped 0 bases from V and 2 bases from J, with 14 bases between. CDR3 sequence (DNA): TGTGCCAGCAGTTACTCCTGGACTGGGGAACCCTACGAGCAGTACTTC. The encoded protein is CASSYSWTGEPYEQYF.

This chain connects TRBV4-2 to TRBJ2-7; 7 nucleotides match TRBD1. The CDR3 runs to 15 residues. CDR1 LGHNA and CDR2 YNFKEQ come from the germline V gene. With V trimmed by 5 bases and J by 4 bases, 11 bases remained unmatched. In DNA form, the CDR3 reads TGTGCCAGCAGCTACGTACGGGGACAGAGATACGAGCAGTACTTC. Protein sequence: CASSYVRGQRYEQYF.

The chain recombines TRBV19 with TRBJ1-2, with 11 bases fitting TRBD1. The V segment lost 6 bases and the J segment 3 bases; nucleotides outside the gene matches: 0. Germline V CDR1 and CDR2: LNHDA, SQIVND (reference sequence). The CDR3 runs 13 residues. The CDR3 loop reads CASRGQGDYGYTF. The CDR3 DNA follows: TGTGCCAGTAGGGGACAGGGGGACTATGGCTACACCTTC.

The genes are TRBV2 and TRBJ2-7, with 11 bases that match TRBD2. V dropped 4 bases and J dropped 5; count of bases not matched to a gene: 4. This CDR3 is built from 14 residues. From germline, CDR1 is SNHLY and CDR2 FYNNEI. CDR3 DNA sequence: TGTGCCAGCAGTGTACTAGCGGGAGACGACGAGCAGTACTTC. This encodes CASSVLAGDDEQYF.

J is TRBJ1-1 and V is TRBV24-1; TRBD1 is a possible D gene (6 bases). V was pared by 4 bases and J by 2 bases, with 16 bases between. The CDR3 covers 16 residues. Germline lookup yields CDR1 KGHDR and CDR2 SFDVKD. CDR3: CATSDALGQINTEAFF. In DNA form, the CDR3 reads TGTGCCACCAGTGACGCCCTCGGACAGATTAACACTGAAGCTTTCTTT.

The rearrangement uses TRBV19 and TRBJ1-2, with 8 bases aligning to TRBD1. Trimming took 5 bases from V and 4 from J; bases not matched to a gene: 9. Germline CDR1 is LNHDA and CDR2 is SQIVND (reference sequence). This CDR3 region has 15 residues. Here the CDR3 DNA reads TGTGCCAGTAGTGCGGGACAGGAAGGGCCCTATGGCTACACCTTC. The encoded protein is CASSAGQEGPYGYTF.

The chain recombines TRBV6-5 with TRBJ2-2, with D possibly being TRBD2 (6 bases). Germline CDR1 and CDR2: MNHEY and SVGAGI. The V and J ends lost 2 bases and 6 bases respectively, with 13 bases between them. The CDR3 sequence is 15 residues long. The CDR3: CASSYRGWRAGELFF. For the CDR3, the DNA is TGTGCCAGCAGTTACCGGGGGTGGAGAGCCGGGGAGCTGTTTTTT.

The chain recombines TRBV18 with TRBJ2-2; D is possibly TRBD2 (5 bases). CDR3 length: 17 amino acids. Trimming stripped 0 bases from V and 6 bases from J, with 17 bases between. The germline V gene has CDR1 KGHSH and CDR2 LQKENI. The CDR3 nucleotides are TGTGCCAGCTCACCACCGGTCCGGGGATCAAGTCCCGGGGAGCTGTTTTTT. This translates into CASSPPVRGSSPGELFF.

As to this clone: The sample has other DNA sequences that encode this CDR3 too. The chain combines TRBV5-1 with TRBJ2-5; 7 nucleotides align to TRBD2. The CDR3 sequence is 13 residues long. Germline trimming cut 2 bases from V and 5 bases from J; bases unmatched to any gene: 3. Germline lookup yields CDR1 SGHRS and CDR2 YFSETQ. The CDR3 loop is CASSFRGGETQYF. DNA for the CDR3: TGCGCCAGCAGCTTTCGGGGAGGGGAGACCCAGTACTTC.

CDR3: CASSWSTAANSPLHF. The CDR3 DNA sequence: TGTGCCAGCAGCTGGTCGACAGCCGCGAATTCACCCCTCCACTTT. The J gene is TRBJ1-6, the V gene TRBV11-2, with a possible D match to TRBD1 (5 bases). CDR1 SGHAT and CDR2 FQNNGV come from the germline V gene. Trimming removed 4 bases from V and 7 bases from J, with 14 bases in between. The CDR3 sequence is 15 residues long.